This T cell receptor (beta chain) was captured in a study of cytomegalovirus exposure and HLA in healthy donors. Findings and limits, study-wide: Researchers reported in a later analysis that a missense DCLRE1C variant was tied to TCR beta V- and J-gene trimming. Associated with cytomegalovirus, according to the listing, were 150 to 200 TCR beta chains. Among the sequence variants, a highly shared cluster was likely an artifact of sequencing.

The PCR was carried out with 60 Vbeta primers and 13 Jbeta primers. In the original processing: The authors later counted roughly 87 million unique TCR beta chains, some 11 million of them shared. Sequencing was performed with immunoSEQ multiplex PCR; in TCRdb, only in-frame clones are kept and a portion is missing. Clone size and V and J calls were adopted from that table, with D and trimming inferred from the DNA. Of approximately 110,000 clones listed, more than 65% were seen once; the top ten hold about 3.5%. CDR3 length: 17 amino acids. Per the germline V gene, CDR1 is SEHNR and CDR2 is FQNEAQ (reference sequence). Deletions cut 3 bases from V and 7 bases from J, with 22 bases between. Note on this clone: As yet, its antigen is unknown.

The source is a man aged 25-45 years in good health and CMV-seronegative. Sequencing was performed on PBMCs. The rearrangement links TRBV7-9 to TRBJ2-1; TRBD1 is a possible D gene (5 bases). The chain's CDR3 is CASSFDRGGLYQNEQFF. CDR3 DNA: TGTGCCAGCAGCTTTGATAGGGGCGGCCTATATCAAAATGAGCAGTTCTTC.